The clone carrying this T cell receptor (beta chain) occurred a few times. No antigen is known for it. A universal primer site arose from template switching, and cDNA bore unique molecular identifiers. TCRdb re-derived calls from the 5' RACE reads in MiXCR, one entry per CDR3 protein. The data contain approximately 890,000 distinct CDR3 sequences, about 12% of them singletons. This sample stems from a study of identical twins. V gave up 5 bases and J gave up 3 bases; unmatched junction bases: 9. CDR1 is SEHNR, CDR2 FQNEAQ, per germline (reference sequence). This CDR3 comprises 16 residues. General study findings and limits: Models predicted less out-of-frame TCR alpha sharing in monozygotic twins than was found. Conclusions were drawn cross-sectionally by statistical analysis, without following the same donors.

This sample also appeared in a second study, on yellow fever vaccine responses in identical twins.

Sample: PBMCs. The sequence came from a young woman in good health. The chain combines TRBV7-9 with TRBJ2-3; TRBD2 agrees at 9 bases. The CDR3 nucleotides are TGTGCCAGCAGCCCCCAGGCGGGGGGGTTAACAGATACGCAGTATTTT. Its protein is CASSPQAGGLTDTQYF. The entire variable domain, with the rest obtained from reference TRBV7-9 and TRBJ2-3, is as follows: DTGVSQNPRHKITKRGQNVTFRCDPISEHNRLYWYRQTLGQGPEFLTYFQNEAQLEKSRLLSDRFSAERPKGSFSTLEIQRTEQGDSAMYLCASSPQAGGLTDTQYFGPGTRLTVL.